A single sample gave rise to the 17 T cell receptor beta chains below, sequenced in a study of T cells in narcolepsy. Assay: immunoSEQ multiplex PCR; the TCRdb copy retains only in-frame clones and omits some. The sample includes around 24,000 clones, just under 85% of them seen just once. Sequencing was performed on CD45RA- memory CD4+ T cells from PBMCs. All receptors derive from a human donor with narcolepsy.

The chain joins TRBV4-3 to TRBJ1-1, with D unresolved. This CDR3 contains 13 residues. Germline loops: CDR1 LGHNA, CDR2 YSLEER. Trimming stripped 5 bases from V and 2 bases from J, with 9 bases between. The CDR3 spells CASSSARNTEAFF. CDR3 coding DNA: TGCGCCAGCAGCTCAGCGAGAAACACTGAAGCTTTCTTT.

This clone was seen a few times. The genes are TRBV15 and TRBJ1-1; D call uncertain. Trimming removed 0 bases from V and 10 bases from J, with 9 bases in between. There are 12 residues in the CDR3. Germline CDR1 LNHNV, CDR2 YYDKDF (reference sequence). CDR3 DNA sequence: TGTGCCACCAGCAGAGAGACCTCGGTAGCTTTCTTT. Translation gives CATSRETSVAFF.

The rearrangement links TRBV9 to TRBJ2-2; either TRBD1 or TRBD2 may supply D (5 bases each). Trimming took off 0 bases at V and 1 base at J, with 13 bases between the two ends. The CDR3 runs to 17 residues. Germline V gene data show CDR1 as SGDLS and CDR2 as YYNGEE. Here the CDR3 DNA reads TGTGCCAGCAGCGTAGAGTGGGGCGGGCTGAACACCGGGGAGCTGTTTTTT. This gives the protein CASSVEWGGLNTGELFF.

V is TRBV6-5 and J is TRBJ2-3; D perhaps matches TRBD2 (5 bases). V lost 7 bases, J lost 0 bases, and 14 bases lay in between. CDR3 length equals 15 residues. Germline lookup yields CDR1 MNHEY and CDR2 SVGAGI. CDR3 region: CASTQLGRSTDTQYF. As DNA, the CDR3 is TGTGCCAGCACTCAACTAGGTCGGAGCACAGATACGCAGTATTTT.

This chain connects TRBV5-1 to TRBJ1-1; no definite D call. The CDR3 spans 13 residues. With 0 bases removed from V and 3 bases from J, the gap between germline ends came to 6 bases. The germline CDR1 and CDR2 sequences are SGHRS and YFSETQ. This CDR3 reads CASSLESDTEAFF. The CDR3 nucleotides read TGCGCCAGCAGCTTGGAAAGCGACACTGAAGCTTTCTTT.

CDR3 in DNA: TGTGCCAGCAGCGTTCGATCGGGGACCGGGGAGCTGTTTTTT. Translating it yields CASSVRSGTGELFF. The V call is TRBV9, the J call TRBJ2-2; D might be TRBD2 (5 bases). Germline V gives CDR1 SGDLS, CDR2 YYNGEE. This CDR3 contains 14 residues. V was cut by 2 bases and J by 5 bases, with 10 bases left in between. Full variable domain (rest looked up from reference TRBV9 and TRBJ2-2): DSGVTQTPKHLITATGQRVTLRCSPRSGDLSVYWYQQSLDQGLQFLIQYYNGEERAKGNILERFSAQQFPDLHSELNLSSLELGDSALYFCASSVRSGTGELFFGEGSRLTVL.

The J gene is TRBJ2-1, the V gene TRBV25-1; D is possibly TRBD1 or TRBD2 (6 bases each). Germline lookup yields CDR1 MGHDK and CDR2 SYGVNS. V gave up 3 bases and J gave up 13 bases, with 10 bases separating them. The CDR3 has 11 amino acids. The CDR3 nucleotides are TGTGCCAGCAGTGACGGGGGCCAACAGTTCTTC. Its translation: CASSDGGQQFF.

V is TRBV6-6 and J is TRBJ1-2; D might be TRBD1 (5 bases). Germline V gene lookup returns CDR1 MNHNY and CDR2 SVGAGI (reference sequence). V gave up 8 bases and J gave up 4 bases, with 17 bases separating them. The CDR3 is 14 residues long. Here the CDR3 DNA reads TGTGCCAGCCTTCCCGGGGAGGGGAGCTATGGCTACACCTTC. Amino acids: CASLPGEGSYGYTF.

In DNA, the CDR3 is TGTGCCAGCAGCTCGGGGGACTACGAGCAGTACTTC. Protein: CASSSGDYEQYF. The chain combines TRBV7-2 with TRBJ2-5; tentatively, D is TRBD2 (6 bases). The DNA end is more similar to TRBJ2-7, so the J call may be wrong. The CDR3 runs 12 residues. Germline values: CDR1 SGHTA, CDR2 FQGNSA.

The chain combines TRBV6-1 with TRBJ2-1, with D perhaps TRBD2 (7 bases). CDR3 length: 13 amino acids. V dropped 3 bases and J dropped 8 bases, with 11 bases sitting between them. Germline assignment: CDR1 MNHNS and CDR2 SASEGT. DNA of the CDR3: TGTGCCAGCAGTGATACGGGGGGCGATGAGCAGTTCTTC. It specifies CASSDTGGDEQFF.

J is TRBJ1-5 and V is TRBV5-1; TRBD1 aligns across 12 bases. CDR3 length equals 15 residues. J was trimmed by 5 bases and V by 4 bases; bases with no gene match: 4. Germline lookup yields CDR1 SGHRS and CDR2 YFSETQ. The CDR3 loop reads CASSPGTGGHQPQHF. CDR3 nucleotide sequence: TGCGCCAGCAGCCCCGGGACAGGGGGCCATCAGCCCCAGCATTTT.

The chain has TRBV10-1 and TRBJ2-5; weak D call: TRBD2 (5 bases). The CDR3 spans 13 residues. The V end lost 7 bases, the J end lost 3 bases, and 12 bases lay between the germline ends. Germline-derived CDR1 and CDR2 are WNHNN and SYGVQD (reference sequence). The CDR3 coding sequence is TGCGCCAGCATGAAGGCGGGTAAAGAGACCCAGTACTTC. Its protein is CASMKAGKETQYF.

This chain links TRBV15 with TRBJ1-5; D remains ambiguous. The ends were cut back, 8 bases at V and 1 base at J, with 15 bases in the middle. The CDR3 covers 15 residues. CDR1 and CDR2 from the germline V gene are LNHNV and YYDKDF (reference sequence). CDR3 loop: CATSLTRESNQPQHF. The CDR3 region has the DNA TGTGCCACCTCGTTGACAAGGGAAAGCAATCAGCCCCAGCATTTT.

This sequence joins TRBV7-2 and TRBJ1-1, with D possibly being TRBD1 (5 bases). Germline V gene data show CDR1 as SGHTA and CDR2 as FQGNSA. CDR3 length: 14 amino acids. Trimming took off 5 bases at V and 1 base at J, with 11 bases between the two ends. CDR3 nucleotides: TGTGCCAGCAGCCCGTCGACAGCGAACACTGAAGCTTTCTTT. It specifies CASSPSTANTEAFF.

The chain has TRBV5-4 and TRBJ2-1, with 8 bases fitting TRBD1. The germline V gene encodes CDR1 SGHNT and CDR2 YYREEE (reference sequence). CDR3 length equals 18 residues. V lost 2 bases to trimming and J lost 7 bases; unmatched junction nucleotides: 17. The CDR3 DNA is TGTGCCAGCAGCTTCGGAGCCCCGACAGGGGTTGGTTTTAATGAGCAGTTCTTC. It translates to CASSFGAPTGVGFNEQFF.

The chain has TRBV6-5 and TRBJ2-5, with D possibly TRBD2 on 6 matching bases. CDR1 MNHEY and CDR2 SVGAGI come from the germline V gene. The CDR3 totals 15 residues. The V gene lost 4 bases and the J gene lost 7 bases, with 19 bases spanning the gap. The CDR3 DNA follows: TGTGCCAGCAGTTTTTTAGCGGATTGGGAGGCGACCCAGTACTTC. Protein product: CASSFLADWEATQYF.

The chain employs TRBV16 and TRBJ2-7, with unresolved D. The CDR3 consists of 15 residues. V gave up 2 bases and J gave up 6 bases, with 17 bases separating them. CDR1 KGHSY and CDR2 FQNENV come from the germline V gene. This CDR3 is CASSQERAMSREQYF. DNA for the CDR3: TGTGCCAGCAGCCAAGAACGAGCCATGTCCCGCGAGCAGTACTTC.